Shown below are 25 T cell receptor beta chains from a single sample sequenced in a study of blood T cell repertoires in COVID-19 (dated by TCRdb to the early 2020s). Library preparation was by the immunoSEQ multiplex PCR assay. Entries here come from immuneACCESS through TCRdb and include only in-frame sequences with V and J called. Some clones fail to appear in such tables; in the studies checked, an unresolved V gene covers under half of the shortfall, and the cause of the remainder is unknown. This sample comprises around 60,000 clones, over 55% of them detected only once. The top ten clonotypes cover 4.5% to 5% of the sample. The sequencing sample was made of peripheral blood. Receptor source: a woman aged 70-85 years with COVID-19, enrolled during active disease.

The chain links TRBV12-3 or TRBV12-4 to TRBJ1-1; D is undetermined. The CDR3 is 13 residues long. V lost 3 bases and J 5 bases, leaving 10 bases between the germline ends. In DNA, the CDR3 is TGTGCCAGCAGTTTTGGTCGAGGGACTGAAGCTTTCTTT. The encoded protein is CASSFGRGTEAFF.

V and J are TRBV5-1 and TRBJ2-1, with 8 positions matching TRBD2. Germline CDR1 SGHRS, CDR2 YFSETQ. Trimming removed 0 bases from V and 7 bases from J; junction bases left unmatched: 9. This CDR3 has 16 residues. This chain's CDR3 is CASSLEGLGGKNEQFF. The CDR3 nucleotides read TGCGCCAGCAGCTTGGAGGGACTAGGGGGAAAGAATGAGCAGTTCTTC.

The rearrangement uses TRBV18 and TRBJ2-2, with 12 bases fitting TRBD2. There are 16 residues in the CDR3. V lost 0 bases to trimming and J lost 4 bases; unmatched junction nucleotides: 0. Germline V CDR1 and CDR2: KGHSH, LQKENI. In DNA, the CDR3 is TGTGCCAGCTCACCACCGGGACTAGCGGGCACCGGGGAGCTGTTTTTT. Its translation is CASSPPGLAGTGELFF.

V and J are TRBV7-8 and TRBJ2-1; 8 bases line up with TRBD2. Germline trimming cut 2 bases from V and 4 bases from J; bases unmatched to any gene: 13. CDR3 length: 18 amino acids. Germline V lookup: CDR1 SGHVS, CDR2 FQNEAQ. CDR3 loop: CASSLNQFTSGDYNEQFF. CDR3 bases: TGTGCCAGCAGCTTAAACCAATTTACTAGCGGAGATTACAATGAGCAGTTCTTC.

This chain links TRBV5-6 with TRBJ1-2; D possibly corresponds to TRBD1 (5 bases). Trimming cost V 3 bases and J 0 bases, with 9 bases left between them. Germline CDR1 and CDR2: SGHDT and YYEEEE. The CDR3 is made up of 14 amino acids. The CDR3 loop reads CASSSRGPNYGYTF. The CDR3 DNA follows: TGTGCCAGCAGCTCAAGGGGCCCTAACTATGGCTACACCTTC. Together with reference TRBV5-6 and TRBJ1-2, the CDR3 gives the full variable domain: DAGVTQSPTHLIKTRGQQVTLRCSPKSGHDTVSWYQQALGQGPQFIFQYYEEEERQRGNFPDRFSGHQFPNYSSELNVNALLLGDSALYLCASSSRGPNYGYTFGSGTRLTVV.

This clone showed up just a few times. CDR3 coding DNA: TGTGCCAGCAGCCGGGATAACTATGGCTACACCTTC. Encoded protein: CASSRDNYGYTF. The chain is built from TRBV9 and TRBJ1-2; D is uncertain. Germline CDR1 is SGDLS and CDR2 is YYNGEE. Trimming took 4 bases from V and 1 from J, leaving 5 bases between them. The CDR3 extends over 12 amino acids.

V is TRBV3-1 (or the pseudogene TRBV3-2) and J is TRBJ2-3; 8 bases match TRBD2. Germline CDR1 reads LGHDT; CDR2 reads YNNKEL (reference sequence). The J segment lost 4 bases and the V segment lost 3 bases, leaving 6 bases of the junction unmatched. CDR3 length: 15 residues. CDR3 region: CASSQGAGAADTQYF. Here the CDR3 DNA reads TGTGCCAGCAGCCAGGGAGCGGGAGCTGCAGATACGCAGTATTTT.

In DNA, the CDR3 is TGCAGCGGCCTAAGGGGGCAGGGGGAAAAACTGTTTTTT. It specifies CSGLRGQGEKLFF. The V call is TRBV29-1, the J call TRBJ1-4; 7 bases fit TRBD1. The CDR3 has 13 residues. Trimming removed 7 bases from V and 8 bases from J; junction bases left unmatched: 10. From germline, CDR1 is SQVTM and CDR2 ANQGSEA.

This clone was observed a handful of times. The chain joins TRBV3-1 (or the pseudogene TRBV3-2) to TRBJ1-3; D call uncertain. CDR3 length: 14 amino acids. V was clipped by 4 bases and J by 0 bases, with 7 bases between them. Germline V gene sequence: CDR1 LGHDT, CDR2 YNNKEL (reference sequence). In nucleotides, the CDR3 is TGTGCCAGCAGCCTCGTGGCCTCTGGAAACACCATATATTTT. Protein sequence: CASSLVASGNTIYF.

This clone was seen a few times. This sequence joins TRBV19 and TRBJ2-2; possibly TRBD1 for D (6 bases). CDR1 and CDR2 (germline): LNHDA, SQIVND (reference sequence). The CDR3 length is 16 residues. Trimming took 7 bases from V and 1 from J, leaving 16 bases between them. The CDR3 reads CASTYLGTMNTGELFF. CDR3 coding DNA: TGTGCCAGTACCTATCTTGGGACAATGAACACCGGGGAGCTGTTTTTT.

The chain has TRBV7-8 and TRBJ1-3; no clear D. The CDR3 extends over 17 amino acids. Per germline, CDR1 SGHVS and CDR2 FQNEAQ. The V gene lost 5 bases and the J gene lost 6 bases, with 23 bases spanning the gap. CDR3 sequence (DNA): TGTGCCAGCAGCCGAGGGCCCTCTTTGTTCAGGCAAAACACCATATATTTT. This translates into CASSRGPSLFRQNTIYF.

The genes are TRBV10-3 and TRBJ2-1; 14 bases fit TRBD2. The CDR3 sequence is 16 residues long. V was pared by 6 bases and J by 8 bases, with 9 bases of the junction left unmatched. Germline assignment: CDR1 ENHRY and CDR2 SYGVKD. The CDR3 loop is CAIRGTSGRGGYEQFF. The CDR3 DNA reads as TGTGCCATCAGAGGGACTAGCGGGAGAGGCGGGTATGAGCAGTTCTTC.

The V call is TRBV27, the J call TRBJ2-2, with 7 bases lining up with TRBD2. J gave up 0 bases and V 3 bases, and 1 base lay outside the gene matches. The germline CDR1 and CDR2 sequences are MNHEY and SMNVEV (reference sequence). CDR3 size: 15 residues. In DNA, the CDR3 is TGTGCCAGCAGTTTGCTAGCGGCGAACACCGGGGAGCTGTTTTTT. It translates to CASSLLAANTGELFF.

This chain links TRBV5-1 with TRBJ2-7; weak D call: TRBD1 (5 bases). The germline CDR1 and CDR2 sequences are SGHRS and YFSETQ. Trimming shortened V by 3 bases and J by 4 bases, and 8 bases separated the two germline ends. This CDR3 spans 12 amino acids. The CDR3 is CASSWQGYEQYF. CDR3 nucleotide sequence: TGCGCCAGCAGCTGGCAGGGTTACGAGCAGTACTTC.

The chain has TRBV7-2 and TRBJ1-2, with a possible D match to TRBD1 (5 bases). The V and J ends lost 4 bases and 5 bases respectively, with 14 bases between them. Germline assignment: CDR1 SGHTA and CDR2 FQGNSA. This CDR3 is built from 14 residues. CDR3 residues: CASSSWGDDYGYTF. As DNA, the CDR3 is TGTGCCAGCAGCTCGTGGGGCGACGATTATGGCTACACCTTC.

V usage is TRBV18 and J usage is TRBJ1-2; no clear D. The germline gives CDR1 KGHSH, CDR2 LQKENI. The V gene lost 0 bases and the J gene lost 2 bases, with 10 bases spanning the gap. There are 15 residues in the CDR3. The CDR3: CASSPPATTNYGYTF. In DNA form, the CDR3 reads TGTGCCAGCTCACCACCGGCAACAACCAACTATGGCTACACCTTC.

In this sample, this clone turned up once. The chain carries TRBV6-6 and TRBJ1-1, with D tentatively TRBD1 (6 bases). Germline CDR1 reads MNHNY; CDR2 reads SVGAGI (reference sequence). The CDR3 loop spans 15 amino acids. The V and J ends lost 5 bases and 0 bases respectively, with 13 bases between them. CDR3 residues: CASSDLQGMNTEAFF. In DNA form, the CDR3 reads TGTGCCAGCAGTGACCTACAGGGAATGAACACTGAAGCTTTCTTT.

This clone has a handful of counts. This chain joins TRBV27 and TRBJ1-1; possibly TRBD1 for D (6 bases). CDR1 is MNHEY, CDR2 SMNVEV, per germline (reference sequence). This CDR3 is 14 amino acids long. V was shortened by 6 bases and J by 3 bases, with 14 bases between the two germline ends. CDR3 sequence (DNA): TGTGCCAGCAGCCCAACAGGGTCGTACACTGAAGCTTTCTTT. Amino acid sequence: CASSPTGSYTEAFF.

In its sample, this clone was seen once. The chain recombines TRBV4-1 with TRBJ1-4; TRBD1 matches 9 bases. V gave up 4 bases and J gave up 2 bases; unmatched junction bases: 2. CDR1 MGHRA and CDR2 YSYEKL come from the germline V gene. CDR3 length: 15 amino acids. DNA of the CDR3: TGCGCCAGCAGCCTACAGGGGGCGACTAATGAAAAACTGTTTTTT. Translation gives CASSLQGATNEKLFF.

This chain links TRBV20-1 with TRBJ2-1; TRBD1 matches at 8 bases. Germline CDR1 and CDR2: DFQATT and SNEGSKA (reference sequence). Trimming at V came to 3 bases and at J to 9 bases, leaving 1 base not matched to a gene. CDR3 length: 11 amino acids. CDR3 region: CSARDRAEQFF. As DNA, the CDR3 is TGCAGTGCTAGGGACAGGGCTGAGCAGTTCTTC.

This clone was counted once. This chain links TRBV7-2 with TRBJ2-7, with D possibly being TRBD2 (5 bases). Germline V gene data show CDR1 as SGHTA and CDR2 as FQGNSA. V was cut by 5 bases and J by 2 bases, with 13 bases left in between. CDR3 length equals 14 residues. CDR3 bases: TGTGCCAGCAGCCCCCATAGCGATGCCTACGAGCAGTACTTC. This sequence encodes CASSPHSDAYEQYF.

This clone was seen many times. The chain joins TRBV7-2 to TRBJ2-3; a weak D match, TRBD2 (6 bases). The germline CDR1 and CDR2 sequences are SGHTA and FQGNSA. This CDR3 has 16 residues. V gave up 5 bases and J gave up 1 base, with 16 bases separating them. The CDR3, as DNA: TGTGCCAGCAGCGGGGGGAAGGGCCCCCGCACAGATACGCAGTATTTT. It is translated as CASSGGKGPRTDTQYF.

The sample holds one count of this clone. Written as DNA, the CDR3 is TGTGCCAGCACTTCAAGGGGCAGCAATCAGCCCCAGCATTTT. Translated, it gives CASTSRGSNQPQHF. The chain recombines TRBV7-8 with TRBJ1-5, with a tentative D call TRBD1 (5 bases). The CDR3 sequence is 14 residues long. CDR1 is SGHVS, CDR2 FQNEAQ, per germline. Trimming cost V 7 bases and J 1 base, with 11 bases left between them.

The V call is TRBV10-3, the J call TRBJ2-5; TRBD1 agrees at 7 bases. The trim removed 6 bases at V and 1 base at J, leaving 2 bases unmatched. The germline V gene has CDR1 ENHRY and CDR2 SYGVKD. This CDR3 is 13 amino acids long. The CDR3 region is CAISRDSQETQYF. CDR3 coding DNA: TGTGCCATCAGCCGGGACAGCCAAGAGACCCAGTACTTC.

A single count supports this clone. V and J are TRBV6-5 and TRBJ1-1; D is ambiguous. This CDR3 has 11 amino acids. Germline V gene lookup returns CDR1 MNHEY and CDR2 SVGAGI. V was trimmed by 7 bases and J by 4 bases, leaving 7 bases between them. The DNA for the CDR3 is TGTGCCAGCACCCTCAGCACTGAAGCTTTCTTT. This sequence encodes CASTLSTEAFF.